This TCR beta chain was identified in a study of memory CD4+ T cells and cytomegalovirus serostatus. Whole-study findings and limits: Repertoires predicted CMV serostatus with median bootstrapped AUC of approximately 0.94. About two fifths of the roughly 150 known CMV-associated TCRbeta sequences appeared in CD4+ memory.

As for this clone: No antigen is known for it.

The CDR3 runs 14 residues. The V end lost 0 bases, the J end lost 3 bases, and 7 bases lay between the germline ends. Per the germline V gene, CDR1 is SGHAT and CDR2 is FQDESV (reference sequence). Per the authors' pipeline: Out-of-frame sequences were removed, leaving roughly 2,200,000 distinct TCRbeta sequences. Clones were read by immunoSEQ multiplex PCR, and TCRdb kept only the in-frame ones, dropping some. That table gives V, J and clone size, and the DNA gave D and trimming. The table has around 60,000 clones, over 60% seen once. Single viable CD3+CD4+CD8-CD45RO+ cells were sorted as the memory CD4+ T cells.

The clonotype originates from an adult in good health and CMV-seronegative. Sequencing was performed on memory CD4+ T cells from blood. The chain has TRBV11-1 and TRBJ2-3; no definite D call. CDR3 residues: CASSLALMTDTQYF. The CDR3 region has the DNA TGTGCCAGCAGCTTAGCGCTTATGACAGATACGCAGTATTTT.